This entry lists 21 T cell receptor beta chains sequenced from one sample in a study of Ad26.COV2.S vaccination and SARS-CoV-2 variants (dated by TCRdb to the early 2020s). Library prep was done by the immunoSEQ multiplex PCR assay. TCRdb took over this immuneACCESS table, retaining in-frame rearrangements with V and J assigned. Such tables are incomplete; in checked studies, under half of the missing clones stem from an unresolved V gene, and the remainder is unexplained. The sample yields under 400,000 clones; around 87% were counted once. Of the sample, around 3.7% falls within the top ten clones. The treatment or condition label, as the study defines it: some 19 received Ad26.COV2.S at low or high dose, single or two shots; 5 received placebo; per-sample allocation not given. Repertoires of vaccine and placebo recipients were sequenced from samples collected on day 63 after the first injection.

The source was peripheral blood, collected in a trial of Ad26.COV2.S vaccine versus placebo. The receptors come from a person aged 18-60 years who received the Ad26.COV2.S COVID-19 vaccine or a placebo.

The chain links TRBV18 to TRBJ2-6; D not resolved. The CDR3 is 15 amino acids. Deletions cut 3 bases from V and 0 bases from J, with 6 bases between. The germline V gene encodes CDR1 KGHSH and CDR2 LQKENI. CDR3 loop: CASSPDRSGANVLTF. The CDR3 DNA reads TGTGCCAGCTCACCGGACCGCTCTGGGGCCAACGTCCTGACTTTC.

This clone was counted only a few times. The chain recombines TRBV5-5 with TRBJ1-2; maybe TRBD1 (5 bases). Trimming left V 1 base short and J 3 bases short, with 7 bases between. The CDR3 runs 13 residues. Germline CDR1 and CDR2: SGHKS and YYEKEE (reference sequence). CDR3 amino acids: CASSLRGDYGYTF. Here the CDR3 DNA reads TGTGCCAGCAGCTTGAGGGGCGACTATGGCTACACCTTC.

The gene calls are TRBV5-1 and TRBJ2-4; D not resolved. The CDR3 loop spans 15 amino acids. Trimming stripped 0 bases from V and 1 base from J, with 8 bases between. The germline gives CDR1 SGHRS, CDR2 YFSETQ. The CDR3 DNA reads TGCGCCAGCAGCTTGGGGATGGGGGCCAAAAACATTCAGTACTTC. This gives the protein CASSLGMGAKNIQYF.

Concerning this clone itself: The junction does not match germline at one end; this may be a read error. The DNA of the CDR3 is TGTTCTAGCGGGACGCCAGCGCGCTTC. The encoded protein is CSSGTPARF. V and J are TRBV6-6 and TRBJ1-2; D is perhaps TRBD1 (5 bases). The CDR3 is 9 residues long. The germline V gene encodes CDR1 MNHNY and CDR2 SVGAGI (reference sequence).

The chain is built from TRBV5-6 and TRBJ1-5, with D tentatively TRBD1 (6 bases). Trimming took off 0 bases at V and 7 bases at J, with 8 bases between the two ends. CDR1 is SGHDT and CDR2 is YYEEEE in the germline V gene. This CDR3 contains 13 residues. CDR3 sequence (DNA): TGTGCCAGCAGCTTGGAGGGGGAACAGCCCCAGCATTTT. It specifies CASSLEGEQPQHF.

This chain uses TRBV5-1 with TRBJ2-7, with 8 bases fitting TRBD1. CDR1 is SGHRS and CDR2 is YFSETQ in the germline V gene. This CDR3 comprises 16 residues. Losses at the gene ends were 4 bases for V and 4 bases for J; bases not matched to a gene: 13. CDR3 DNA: TGCGCCAGCAGCCAAGAAGCGTGGACAGGGAAATACGAGCAGTACTTC. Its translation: CASSQEAWTGKYEQYF.

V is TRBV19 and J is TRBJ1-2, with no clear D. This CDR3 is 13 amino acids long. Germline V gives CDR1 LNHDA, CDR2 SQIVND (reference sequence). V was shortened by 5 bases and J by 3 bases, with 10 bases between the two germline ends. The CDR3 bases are TGTGCCAGTAGTGCTGACGGTTACTATGGCTACACCTTC. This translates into CASSADGYYGYTF.

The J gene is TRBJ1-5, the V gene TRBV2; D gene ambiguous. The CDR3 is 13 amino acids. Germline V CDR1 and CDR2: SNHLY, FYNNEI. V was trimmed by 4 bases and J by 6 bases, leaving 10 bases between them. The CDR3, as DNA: TGTGCCAGCAGTGCGCAGAATATTCAGCCCCAGCATTTT. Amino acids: CASSAQNIQPQHF.

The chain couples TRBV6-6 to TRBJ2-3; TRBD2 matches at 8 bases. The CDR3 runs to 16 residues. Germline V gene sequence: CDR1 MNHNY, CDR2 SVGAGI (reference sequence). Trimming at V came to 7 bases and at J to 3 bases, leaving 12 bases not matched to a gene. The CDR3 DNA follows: TGTGCCAGCATCACACCCGGGACTAGGGGAACAGATACGCAGTATTTT. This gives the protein CASITPGTRGTDTQYF.

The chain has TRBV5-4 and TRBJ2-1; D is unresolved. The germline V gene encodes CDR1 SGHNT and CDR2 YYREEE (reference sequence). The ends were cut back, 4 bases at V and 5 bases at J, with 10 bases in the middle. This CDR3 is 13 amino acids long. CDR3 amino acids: CASSHRTNNEQFF. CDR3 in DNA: TGTGCCAGCAGCCACCGGACCAACAATGAGCAGTTCTTC.

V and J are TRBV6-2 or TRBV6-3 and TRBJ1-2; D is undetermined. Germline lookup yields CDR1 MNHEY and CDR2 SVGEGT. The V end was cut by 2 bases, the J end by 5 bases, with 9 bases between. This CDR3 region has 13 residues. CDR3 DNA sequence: TGTGCCAGCAGTTACCGATTAGGGTATGGCTACACCTTC. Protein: CASSYRLGYGYTF.

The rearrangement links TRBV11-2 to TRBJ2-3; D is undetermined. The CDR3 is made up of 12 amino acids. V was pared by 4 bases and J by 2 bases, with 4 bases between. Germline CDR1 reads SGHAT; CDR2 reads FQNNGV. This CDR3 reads CASSSYTDTQYF. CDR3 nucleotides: TGTGCCAGCAGCTCGTACACAGATACGCAGTATTTT. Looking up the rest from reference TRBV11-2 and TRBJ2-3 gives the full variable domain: EAGVAQSPRYKIIEKRQSVAFWCNPISGHATLYWYQQILGQGPKLLIQFQNNGVVDDSQLPKDRFSAERLKGVDSTLKIQPAKLEDSAVYLCASSSYTDTQYFGPGTRLTVL.

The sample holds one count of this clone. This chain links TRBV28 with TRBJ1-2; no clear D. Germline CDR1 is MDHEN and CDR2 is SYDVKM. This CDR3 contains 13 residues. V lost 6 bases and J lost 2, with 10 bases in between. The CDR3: CASSQTGNYGYTF. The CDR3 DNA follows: TGTGCCAGCAGCCAGACGGGAAACTATGGCTACACCTTC.

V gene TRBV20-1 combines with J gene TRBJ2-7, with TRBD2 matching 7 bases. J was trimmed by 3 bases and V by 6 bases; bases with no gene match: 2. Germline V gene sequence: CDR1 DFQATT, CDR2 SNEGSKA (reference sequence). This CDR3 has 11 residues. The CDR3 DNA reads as TGCAGTGCGTGGACTAGCTACGAGCAGTACTTC. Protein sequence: CSAWTSYEQYF.

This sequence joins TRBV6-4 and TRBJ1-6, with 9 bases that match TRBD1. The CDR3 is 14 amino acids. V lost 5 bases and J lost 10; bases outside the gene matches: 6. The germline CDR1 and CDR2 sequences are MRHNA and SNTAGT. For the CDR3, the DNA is TGTGCCAGCAGTACAGGGGGCTCACGGTCACCCCTCCACTTT. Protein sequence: CASSTGGSRSPLHF.

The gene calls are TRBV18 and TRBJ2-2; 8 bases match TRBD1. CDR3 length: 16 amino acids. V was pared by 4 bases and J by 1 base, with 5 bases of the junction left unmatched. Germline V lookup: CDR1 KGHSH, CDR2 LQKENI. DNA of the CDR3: TGTGCCAGCTCACATAGGGGACAGGTGAACACCGGGGAGCTGTTTTTT. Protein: CASSHRGQVNTGELFF.

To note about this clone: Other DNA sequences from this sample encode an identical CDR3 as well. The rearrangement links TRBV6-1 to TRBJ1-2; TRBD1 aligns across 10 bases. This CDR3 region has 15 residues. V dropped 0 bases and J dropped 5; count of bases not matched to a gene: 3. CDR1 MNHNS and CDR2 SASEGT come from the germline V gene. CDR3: CASSEAWTGGYGYTF. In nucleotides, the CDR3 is TGTGCCAGCAGTGAAGCTTGGACAGGGGGGTATGGCTACACCTTC.

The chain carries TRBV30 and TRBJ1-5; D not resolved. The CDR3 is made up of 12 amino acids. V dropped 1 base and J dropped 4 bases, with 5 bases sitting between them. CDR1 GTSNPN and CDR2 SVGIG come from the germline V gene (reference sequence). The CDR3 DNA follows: TGTGCCTGGAGTGCGACGAATCAGCCCCAGCATTTT. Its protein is CAWSATNQPQHF.

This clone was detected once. CDR3 in amino acids: CATETGGEQYF. In nucleotides, the CDR3 is TGTGCCACCGAGACAGGGGGCGAGCAGTACTTC. The chain has TRBV15 and TRBJ2-7, with 9 bases matching TRBD1. This CDR3 has 11 residues. V was clipped by 8 bases and J by 6 bases; unmatched bases: 2. Germline CDR1 reads LNHNV; CDR2 reads YYDKDF (reference sequence).

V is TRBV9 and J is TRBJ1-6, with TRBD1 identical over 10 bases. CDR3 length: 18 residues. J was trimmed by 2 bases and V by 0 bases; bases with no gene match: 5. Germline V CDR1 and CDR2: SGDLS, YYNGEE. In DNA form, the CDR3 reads TGTGCCAGCAGCGTAGAGCCGACAGGGGGCGCCTATAATTCACCCCTCCACTTT. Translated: CASSVEPTGGAYNSPLHF. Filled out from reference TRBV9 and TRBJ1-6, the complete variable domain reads DSGVTQTPKHLITATGQRVTLRCSPRSGDLSVYWYQQSLDQGLQFLIQYYNGEERAKGNILERFSAQQFPDLHSELNLSSLELGDSALYFCASSVEPTGGAYNSPLHFGNGTRLTVT.

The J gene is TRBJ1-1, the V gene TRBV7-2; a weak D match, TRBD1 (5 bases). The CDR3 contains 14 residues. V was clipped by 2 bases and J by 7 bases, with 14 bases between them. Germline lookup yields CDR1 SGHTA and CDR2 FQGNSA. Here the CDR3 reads CASSLKSGGDEAFF. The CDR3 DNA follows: TGTGCCAGCAGCTTAAAGTCTGGGGGGGATGAAGCTTTCTTT.